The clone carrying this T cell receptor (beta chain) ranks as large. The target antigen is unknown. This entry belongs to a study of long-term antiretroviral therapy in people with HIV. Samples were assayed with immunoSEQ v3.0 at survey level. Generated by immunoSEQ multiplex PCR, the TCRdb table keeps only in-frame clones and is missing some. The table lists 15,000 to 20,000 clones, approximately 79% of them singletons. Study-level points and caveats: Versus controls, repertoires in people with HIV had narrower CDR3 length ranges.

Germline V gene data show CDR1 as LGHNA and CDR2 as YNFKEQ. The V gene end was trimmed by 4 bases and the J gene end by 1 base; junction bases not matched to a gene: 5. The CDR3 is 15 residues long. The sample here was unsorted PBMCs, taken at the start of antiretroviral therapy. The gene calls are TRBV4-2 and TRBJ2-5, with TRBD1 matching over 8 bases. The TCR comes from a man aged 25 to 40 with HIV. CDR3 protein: CASSPTGAPQETQYF. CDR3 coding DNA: TGTGCCAGCAGCCCGACAGGGGCACCCCAAGAGACCCAGTACTTC.